This T cell receptor beta chain was captured by sequencing in a study of blood T cell repertoires in COVID-19. In the study overall: The United States, Italy and Spain provided the acute and convalescent COVID-19 samples.

The V gene lost 1 base and the J gene lost 6 bases, with 10 bases spanning the gap. The CDR3 has 13 residues. Germline-derived CDR1 and CDR2 are SGHVS and FQNEAQ. Researchers sorted participants into cohorts using their self-reported clinical history. Two negative PCRs, clearance, or symptom resolution characterized the recovered Cohort 3 donors. Clones were read by immunoSEQ multiplex PCR, and TCRdb kept only the in-frame ones, dropping some. Here the sample spans some 260,000 clones, approximately 90% being singletons. This chain joins TRBV7-8 and TRBJ2-7; no reliable D call. This clonotype was sampled from a woman aged 18-29 years who had recovered from COVID-19. Sequences were obtained from PBMCs or T cells enriched from blood (not recorded which). The CDR3 nucleotides read TGTGCCAGCAGCTTAGTTGTTACGGGCGAGCAGTACTTC. Its translation is CASSLVVTGEQYF.